This record concerns one T cell receptor (beta chain) sequence. What it binds is unknown. CDR3 length: 13 residues. V was shortened by 0 bases and J by 0 bases, with 3 bases between the two germline ends. CDR1 SGHRS and CDR2 YFSETQ come from the germline V gene. The record originates from a study of OX40 agonist ivuxolimab in advanced cancers. Background on the study: Patients were roughly 83% male with ages roughly 20 to 90, mean roughly 64. General study points: Some of the nonresponding patients also showed low levels of normalized T-cell clonal expansion.

Assay: immunoSEQ multiplex PCR; the TCRdb copy retains only in-frame clones and omits some. The sample records over 25,000 clones, approximately 91% being singletons. This chain connects TRBV5-1 to TRBJ1-1, with D uncertain. The material sequenced was CD4+ or CD8+ T cells sorted from blood, taken in a trial of the OX40 agonist ivuxolimab. This clonotype originated in an adult with an advanced solid tumor such as melanoma, head and neck, liver or kidney cancer. The CDR3 here is CASSLALNTEAFF. CDR3 coding DNA: TGCGCCAGCAGCTTGGCTTTGAACACTGAAGCTTTCTTT.